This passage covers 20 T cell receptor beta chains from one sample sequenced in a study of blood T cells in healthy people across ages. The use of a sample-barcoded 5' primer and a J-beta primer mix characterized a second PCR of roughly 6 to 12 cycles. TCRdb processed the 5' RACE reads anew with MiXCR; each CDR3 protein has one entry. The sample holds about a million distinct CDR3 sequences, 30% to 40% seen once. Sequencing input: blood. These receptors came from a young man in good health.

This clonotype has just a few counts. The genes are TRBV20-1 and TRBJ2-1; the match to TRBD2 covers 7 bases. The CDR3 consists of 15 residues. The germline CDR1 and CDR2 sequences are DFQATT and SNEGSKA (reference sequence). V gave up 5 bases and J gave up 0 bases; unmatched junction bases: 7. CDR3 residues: CSAPEGGSSYNEQFF. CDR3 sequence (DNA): TGCAGTGCTCCTGAGGGCGGGAGCTCCTACAATGAGCAGTTCTTC.

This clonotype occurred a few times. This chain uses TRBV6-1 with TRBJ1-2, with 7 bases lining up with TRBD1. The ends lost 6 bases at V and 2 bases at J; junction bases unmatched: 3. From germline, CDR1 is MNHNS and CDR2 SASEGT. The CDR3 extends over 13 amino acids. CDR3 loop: CASRRDSNYGYTF. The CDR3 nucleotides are TGTGCCAGCAGAAGGGACAGCAACTATGGCTACACCTTC.

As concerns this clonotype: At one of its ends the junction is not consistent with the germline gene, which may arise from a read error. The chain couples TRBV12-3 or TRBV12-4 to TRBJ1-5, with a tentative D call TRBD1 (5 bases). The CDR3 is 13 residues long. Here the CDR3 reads CASRGTASQPPHF. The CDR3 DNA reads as TGTGCCAGCAGAGGGACGGCTTCTCAGCCCCCGCATTTT.

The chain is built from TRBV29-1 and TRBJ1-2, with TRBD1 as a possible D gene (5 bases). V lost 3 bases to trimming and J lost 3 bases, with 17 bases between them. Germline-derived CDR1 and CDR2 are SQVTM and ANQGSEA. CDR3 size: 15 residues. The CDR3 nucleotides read TGCAGCGTTGAGAGAGGCGTGGGGCCCGACTATGGCTACACCTTC. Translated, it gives CSVERGVGPDYGYTF.

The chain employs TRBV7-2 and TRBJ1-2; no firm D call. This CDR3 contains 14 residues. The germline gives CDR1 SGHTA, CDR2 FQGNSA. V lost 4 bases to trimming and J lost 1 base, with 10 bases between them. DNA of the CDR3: TGTGCCAGCAGCTCCGAGGCGGTTAACTATGGCTACACCTTC. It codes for CASSSEAVNYGYTF.

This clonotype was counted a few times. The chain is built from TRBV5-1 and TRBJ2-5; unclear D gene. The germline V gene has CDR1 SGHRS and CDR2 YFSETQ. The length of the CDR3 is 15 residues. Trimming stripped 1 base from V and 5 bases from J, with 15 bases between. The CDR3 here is CASSLNSGWLETQYF. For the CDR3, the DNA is TGCGCCAGCAGCTTGAATAGTGGATGGTTGGAGACCCAGTACTTC.

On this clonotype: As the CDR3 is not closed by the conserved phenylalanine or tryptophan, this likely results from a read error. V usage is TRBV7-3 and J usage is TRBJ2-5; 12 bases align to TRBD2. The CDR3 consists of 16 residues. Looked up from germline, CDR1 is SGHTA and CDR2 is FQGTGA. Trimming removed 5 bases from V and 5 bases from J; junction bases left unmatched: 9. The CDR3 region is CASSPSTSGGHETQYS. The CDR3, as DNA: TGTGCCAGCAGCCCCTCGACTAGCGGGGGCCATGAGACCCAGTACTCC.

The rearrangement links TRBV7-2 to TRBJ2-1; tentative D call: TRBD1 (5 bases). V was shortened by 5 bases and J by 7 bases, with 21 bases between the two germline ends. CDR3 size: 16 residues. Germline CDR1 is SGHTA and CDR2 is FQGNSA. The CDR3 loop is CASSRNLGTGVNEQFF. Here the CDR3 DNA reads TGTGCCAGCAGCCGGAATCTAGGAACAGGAGTGAATGAGCAGTTCTTC.

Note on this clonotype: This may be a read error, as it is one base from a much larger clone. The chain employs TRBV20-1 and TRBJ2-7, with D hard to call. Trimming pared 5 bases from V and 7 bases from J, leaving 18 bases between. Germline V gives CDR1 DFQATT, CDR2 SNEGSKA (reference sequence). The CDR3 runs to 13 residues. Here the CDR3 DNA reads TGCAGTGCTCCCTCGGACCATTACAATGAGCAGTACTTC. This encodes CSAPSDHYNEQYF.

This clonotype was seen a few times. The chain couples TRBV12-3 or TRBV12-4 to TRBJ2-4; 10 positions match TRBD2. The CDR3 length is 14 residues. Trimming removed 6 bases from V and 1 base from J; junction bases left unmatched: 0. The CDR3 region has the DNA TGTGCCAGCAGGACTAGCGGGGCCAAAAACATTCAGTACTTC. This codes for CASRTSGAKNIQYF.

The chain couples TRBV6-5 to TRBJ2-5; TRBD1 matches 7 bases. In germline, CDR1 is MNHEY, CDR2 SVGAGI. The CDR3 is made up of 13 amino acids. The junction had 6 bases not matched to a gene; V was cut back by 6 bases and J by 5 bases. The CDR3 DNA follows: TGTGCCAGCAGCCCACAGGGGTTGGAGACCCAGTACTTC. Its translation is CASSPQGLETQYF.

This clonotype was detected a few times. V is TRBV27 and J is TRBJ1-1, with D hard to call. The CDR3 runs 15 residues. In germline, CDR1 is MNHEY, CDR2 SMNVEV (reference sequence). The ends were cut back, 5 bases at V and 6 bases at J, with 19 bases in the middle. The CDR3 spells CASSPLRWGVSEAFF. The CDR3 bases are TGTGCCAGCAGTCCCCTCCGGTGGGGAGTCTCTGAAGCTTTCTTT.

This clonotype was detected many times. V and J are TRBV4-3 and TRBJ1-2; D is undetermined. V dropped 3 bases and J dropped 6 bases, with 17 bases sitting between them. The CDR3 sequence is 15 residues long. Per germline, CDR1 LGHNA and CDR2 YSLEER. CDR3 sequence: CASSHTTLEADGYTF. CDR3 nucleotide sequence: TGCGCCAGCAGCCATACGACCCTCGAAGCGGATGGCTACACCTTC.

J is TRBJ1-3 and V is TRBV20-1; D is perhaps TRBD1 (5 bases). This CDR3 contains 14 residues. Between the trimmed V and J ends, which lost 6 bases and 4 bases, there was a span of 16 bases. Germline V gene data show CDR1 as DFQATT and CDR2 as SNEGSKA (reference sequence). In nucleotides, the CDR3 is TGCAGTGCAACTCCGGCGGGACGGGGAAACACCATATATTTT. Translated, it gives CSATPAGRGNTIYF.

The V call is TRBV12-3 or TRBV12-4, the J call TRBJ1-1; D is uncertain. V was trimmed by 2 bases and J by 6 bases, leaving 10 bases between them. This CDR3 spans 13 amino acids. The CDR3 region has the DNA TGTGCCAGCAGTTTAAGAGGGAGGCCTGAAGCTTTCTTT. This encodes CASSLRGRPEAFF.

CDR3 DNA sequence: TGTGCCAGCAGCGTAGACAGGGGTTATTATGGCTACACCTTC. Amino acid sequence: CASSVDRGYYGYTF. This chain links TRBV9 with TRBJ1-2, with TRBD1 matching over 7 bases. J gave up 5 bases and V 0 bases, and 4 bases lay outside the gene matches. The CDR3 sequence is 14 residues long. Germline values: CDR1 SGDLS, CDR2 YYNGEE.

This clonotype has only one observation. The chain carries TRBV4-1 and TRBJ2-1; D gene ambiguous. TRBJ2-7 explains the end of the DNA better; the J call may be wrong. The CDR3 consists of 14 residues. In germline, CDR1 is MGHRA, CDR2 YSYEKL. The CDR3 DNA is TGCGCCAGCAGCCAACAGAGTCTTGGCTACGAGCAGTACTTC. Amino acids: CASSQQSLGYEQYF.

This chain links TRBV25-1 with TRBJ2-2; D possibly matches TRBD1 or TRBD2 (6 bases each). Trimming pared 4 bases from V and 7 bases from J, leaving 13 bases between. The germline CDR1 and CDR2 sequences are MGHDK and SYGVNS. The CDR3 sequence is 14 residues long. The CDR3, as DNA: TGTGCCAGCAGTGGGCACAGGGAGGTCGGGGAGCTGTTTTTT. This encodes CASSGHREVGELFF.

The CDR3 protein is CASRETGGYGNTIYF. In DNA form, the CDR3 reads TGTGCCAGCAGGGAGACAGGGGGCTATGGAAACACCATATATTTT. The J gene is TRBJ1-3, the V gene TRBV2; 10 bases line up with TRBD1. The V and J ends lost 6 bases and 3 bases, in that order; junction bases with no gene match: 5. Germline CDR1 is SNHLY and CDR2 is FYNNEI. This CDR3 comprises 15 residues.

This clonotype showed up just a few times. The CDR3 spells CASMVSAGIVYNEQFF. CDR3 sequence (DNA): TGTGCCAGCATGGTTTCCGCGGGAATAGTCTACAATGAGCAGTTCTTC. The chain uses TRBV12-3 or TRBV12-4 and TRBJ2-1, with D maybe TRBD2 (6 bases). Trimming took off 7 bases at V and 3 bases at J, with 19 bases between the two ends. The length of the CDR3 is 16 residues.